This is a list of T cell receptor beta chains from one sample in a study of T cell responses to AZD1222 COVID-19 vaccine. TCRdb's table, derived via immunoSEQ multiplex PCR, lists solely in-frame clones and lacks some. The sample consists of about 190,000 clones, roughly 92% of them appearing once. Sample: peripheral blood, taken on day 0 of AZD1222 vaccination. These receptor sequences come from an adult in good health. Both conserved end residues are part of each CDR3. A D gene is named only where the DNA matches it firmly. Only some rows state a clone size, as once, few, many or a class for expanded clones.

cdr3_nt: TGTGCCAGCAGCGTAGAAGGACAGGTCTTCCGTGGCTACACCTTC
cdr3_aa: CASSVEGQVFRGYTF
cdr3_length: 15
clone_size: .
v_call: TRBV9
d_call: TRBD1
j_call: TRBJ1-2

cdr3_nt: TGTGCCAGCTCGCTACGAACCGGGAGTGGCTACACCTTC
cdr3_aa: CASSLRTGSGYTF
cdr3_length: 13
clone_size: .
v_call: TRBV18
d_call: .
j_call: TRBJ1-2

cdr3_nt: TGTGCCAGCATCGAGGGGGCCTCCTACGAGCAGTACTTC
cdr3_aa: CASIEGASYEQYF
cdr3_length: 13
clone_size: .
v_call: TRBV2
d_call: TRBD1
j_call: TRBJ2-7

cdr3_nt: TGTGCCAGTCGGTCAGGTGGGCTGGAGACCCAGTACTTC
cdr3_aa: CASRSGGLETQYF
cdr3_length: 13
clone_size: .
v_call: TRBV19
d_call: .
j_call: TRBJ2-5

cdr3_nt: TGTGCCAGTAGTAACCCCGGGACAGTCCGGGCCAAAAACATTCAGTACTTC
cdr3_aa: CASSNPGTVRAKNIQYF
cdr3_length: 17
clone_size: .
v_call: TRBV19
d_call: TRBD1
j_call: TRBJ2-4

cdr3_nt: TGTGCCAGCAGCTTTTCACAGGATCCGAACACCGGGGAGCTGTTTTTT
cdr3_aa: CASSFSQDPNTGELFF
cdr3_length: 16
clone_size: .
v_call: TRBV9
d_call: .
j_call: TRBJ2-2

cdr3_nt: TGTGCCACCAGCAGTAGAAACACTGAAGCTTTCTTT
cdr3_aa: CATSSRNTEAFF
cdr3_length: 12
clone_size: .
v_call: TRBV15
d_call: .
j_call: TRBJ1-1

cdr3_nt: TGTGCCAGCAGTGAATTGGGGGGCACAGGAAACACCATATATTTT
cdr3_aa: CASSELGGTGNTIYF
cdr3_length: 15
clone_size: .
v_call: TRBV6-1
d_call: .
j_call: TRBJ1-3

cdr3_nt: TGTGCCAGTGGCGGAGGTCAGGGGAACTATGGCTACACCTTC
cdr3_aa: CASGGGQGNYGYTF
cdr3_length: 14
clone_size: .
v_call: TRBV19
d_call: .
j_call: TRBJ1-2

cdr3_nt: TGTGCCAGCAGTCCTAACAGGGGTCAGCCCCAGCATTTT
cdr3_aa: CASSPNRGQPQHF
cdr3_length: 13
clone_size: .
v_call: TRBV6-5
d_call: TRBD1
j_call: TRBJ1-5

cdr3_nt: TGTGCCAGCAGCAAGGGACAGGGGATCACCGGGGAGCTGTTTTTT
cdr3_aa: CASSKGQGITGELFF
cdr3_length: 15
clone_size: once
v_call: TRBV28
d_call: TRBD1
j_call: TRBJ2-2

cdr3_nt: TGTGCCAGCAGCTTGGTGGGGCAAGCCCAAGAGACCCAGTACTTC
cdr3_aa: CASSLVGQAQETQYF
cdr3_length: 15
clone_size: .
v_call: TRBV5-5
d_call: .
j_call: TRBJ2-5